This T cell receptor beta chain is drawn from a study of molecular identifiers for immune sequencing clone quantification. RNA fractions of 10%, 30% or 50% and roughly 19,000 to 1,100,000 sorted cells were the source of naive CD8 libraries. Via MiXCR, TCRdb re-called the PCR reads, giving one row per CDR3 protein. This table holds about 630,000 distinct CDR3 sequences, less than 30% found once. There are many counts of this clonotype. Its antigen is unknown. The study's findings and limits: Underestimation of highly expanded clone sizes could arise where identical TCR molecules share a barcode. Clones that exceeded 20 RNA copies held over 99% of effector molecules, yet under 1% in naive cells.

This TCR was recovered from a human donor in good health. Some libraries in this study had Jurkat cell RNA spiked in. Material for sequencing was naive CD8+ T cells from blood, with Jurkat cell RNA spiked in. As to subset: FACS-sorted CD8+CD4-CCR7+CD45RA+ naive T cells.

The CDR3 nucleotides read TGTGCCAGCAGATCGGGGGTAAGCGTTAACTATCAGCCCCAGCATTTT. Translated: CASRSGVSVNYQPQHF. The V and J genes are TRBV6-2 or TRBV6-3 and TRBJ1-5, with a possible D match to TRBD1 (5 bases). The CDR3 covers 16 residues. V lost 6 bases and J lost 5, with 20 bases in between. In germline, CDR1 is MNHEY, CDR2 SVGEGT.